The 3 T cell receptor beta chains below were found in one sample sequenced in a study of metastatic and nonmetastatic thyroid tumors. With MiXCR, TCRdb reprocessed the PCR reads. The sample includes roughly 40,000 clones, about a sixth of them seen just once. All patients were treatment-naive before thyroid surgery. The sample consisted of blood. The receptors stem from a female donor with papillary thyroid cancer or a benign thyroid nodule (not recorded which). Some clones in this sample may be carry-over from other donors' samples.

The CDR3 spells CASSLDGALTEAFF. As DNA, the CDR3 is TGTGCCAGCAGCTTAGACGGGGCGCTTACTGAAGCTTTCTTT. The gene calls are TRBV11-3 and TRBJ1-1, with D possibly being TRBD1 (5 bases). This CDR3 contains 14 residues. Germline CDR1 and CDR2: SGHNT and YENEEA. V shed 0 bases and J shed 5 bases, with 10 bases lying between them.

In its sample, this clone was seen many times. The chain couples TRBV2 to TRBJ2-7, with D unresolved. CDR3 length: 14 amino acids. From germline, CDR1 is SNHLY and CDR2 FYNNEI. Trimming pared 3 bases from V and 2 bases from J, leaving 11 bases between. The CDR3 loop reads CASSDNRSTYEQYF. CDR3 DNA: TGTGCCAGCAGTGACAATCGGAGCACCTACGAGCAGTACTTC.

Many counts were recorded for this clone. The gene calls are TRBV9 and TRBJ1-5; the D is unclear. Germline lookup yields CDR1 SGDLS and CDR2 YYNGEE. This CDR3 contains 13 residues. The ends were cut back, 4 bases at V and 4 bases at J, with 9 bases in the middle. CDR3: CASSPLGNQPQHF. CDR3 bases: TGTGCCAGCAGCCCCTTGGGTAATCAGCCCCAGCATTTT. Full variable domain (remainder filled in from reference TRBV9 and TRBJ1-5): DSGVTQTPKHLITATGQRVTLRCSPRSGDLSVYWYQQSLDQGLQFLIQYYNGEERAKGNILERFSAQQFPDLHSELNLSSLELGDSALYFCASSPLGNQPQHFGDGTRLSIL.